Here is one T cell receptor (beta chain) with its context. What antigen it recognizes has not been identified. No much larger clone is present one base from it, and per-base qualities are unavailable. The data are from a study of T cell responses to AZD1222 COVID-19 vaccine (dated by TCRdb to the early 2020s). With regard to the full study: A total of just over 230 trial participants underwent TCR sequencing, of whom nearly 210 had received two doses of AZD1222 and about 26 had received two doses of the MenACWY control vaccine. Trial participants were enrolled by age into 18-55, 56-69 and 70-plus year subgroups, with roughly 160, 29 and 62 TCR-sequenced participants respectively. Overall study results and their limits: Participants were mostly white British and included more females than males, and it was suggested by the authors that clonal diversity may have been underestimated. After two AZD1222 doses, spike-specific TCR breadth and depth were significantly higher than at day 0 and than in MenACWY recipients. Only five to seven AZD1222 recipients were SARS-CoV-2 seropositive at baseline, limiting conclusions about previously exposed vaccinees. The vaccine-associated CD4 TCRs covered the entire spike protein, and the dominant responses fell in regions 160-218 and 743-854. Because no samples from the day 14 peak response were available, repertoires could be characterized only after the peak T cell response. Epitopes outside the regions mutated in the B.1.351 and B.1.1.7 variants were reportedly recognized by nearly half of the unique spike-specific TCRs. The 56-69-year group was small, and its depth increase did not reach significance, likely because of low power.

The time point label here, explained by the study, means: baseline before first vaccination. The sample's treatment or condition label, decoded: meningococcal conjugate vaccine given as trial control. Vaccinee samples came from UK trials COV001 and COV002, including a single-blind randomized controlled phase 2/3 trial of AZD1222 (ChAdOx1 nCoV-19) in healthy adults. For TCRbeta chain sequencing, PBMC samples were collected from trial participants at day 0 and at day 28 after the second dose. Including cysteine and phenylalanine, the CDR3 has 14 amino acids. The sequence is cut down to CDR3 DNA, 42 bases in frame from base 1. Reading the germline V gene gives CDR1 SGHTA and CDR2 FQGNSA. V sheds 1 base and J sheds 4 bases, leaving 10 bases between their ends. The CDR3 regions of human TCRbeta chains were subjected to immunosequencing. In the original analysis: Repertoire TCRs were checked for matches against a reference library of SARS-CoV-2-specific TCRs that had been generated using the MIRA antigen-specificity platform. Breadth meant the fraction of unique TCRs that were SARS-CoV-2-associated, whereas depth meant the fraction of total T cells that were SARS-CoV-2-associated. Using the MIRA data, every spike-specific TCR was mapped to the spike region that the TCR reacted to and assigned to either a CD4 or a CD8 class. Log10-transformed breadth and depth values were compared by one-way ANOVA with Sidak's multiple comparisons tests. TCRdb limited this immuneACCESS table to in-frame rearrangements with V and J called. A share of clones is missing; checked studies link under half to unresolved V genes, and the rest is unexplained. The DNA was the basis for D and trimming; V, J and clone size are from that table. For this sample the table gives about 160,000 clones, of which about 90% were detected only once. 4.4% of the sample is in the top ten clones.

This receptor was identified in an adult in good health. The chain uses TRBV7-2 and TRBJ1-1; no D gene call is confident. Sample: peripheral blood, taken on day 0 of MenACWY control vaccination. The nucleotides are TGTGCCAGCAGCTTAGAATTTAGGCGCACTGAAGCTTTCTTT. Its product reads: CASSLEFRRTEAFF.